This TCR beta chain was sequenced for a study of Graves' ophthalmopathy and Graves' hyperthyroidism. Moderate-to-severe activity, CAS ≥3, NOSPECS ≥4 and duration under 3 months were recorded for donors with ophthalmopathy. Other autoimmune diseases, uncontrolled infections, pregnancy and lactation each led to patient exclusion. Germline-derived CDR1 and CDR2 are MNHNS and SASEGT. V lost 6 bases and J lost 5; bases outside the gene matches: 8. This CDR3 region has 15 residues. This clonotype was picked up a small number of times. Antigen unknown. Amplifying from RNA transcripts, the study obtained TCR beta CDR3 regions. An opening RT-PCR round employed HTBI primers and preceded a second-round multiplex PCR. TCRdb reprocessed the multiplex PCR reads via MiXCR and lists one record per CDR3 protein. The top ten clones hold roughly 39% of a sample with approximately 210,000 distinct CDR3 sequences, 20% to 25% of them seen once.

Whole-study results and caveats: Most expanded clonotypes from thyroid (those above 0.001 frequency) were also found in blood. Its predictions of ophthalmopathy progression gave the model 70.59% sensitivity and 72% to 75% specificity.

Source material: peripheral blood. V usage is TRBV6-1 and J usage is TRBJ2-2; 8 positions agree with TRBD1. This TCR derives from a woman between 50 and 59 years old with Graves' ophthalmopathy. The CDR3 loop reads CASSDQGAGTGELFF. The CDR3 nucleotides are TGTGCCAGCAGCGACCAGGGGGCGGGGACCGGGGAGCTGTTTTTT.